The sequence of this TCR beta chain was determined in a study of T cell repertoires in cytomegalovirus infection. The overall study: A matching HLA type, together with CMV infection, was signaled by public TCR beta signatures. Findings and limits, study-wide: The study found HLA-C-restricted CMV-specific TCR beta clonotypes dominating the ex vivo response.

Regarding this clonotype: Its antigen is not identified.

A single record per CDR3 protein comes from TCRdb applying MiXCR to the reads. The sample has around 740,000 distinct CDR3 sequences, 35% to 45% seen once. The CDR3 extends over 17 amino acids. Germline V gives CDR1 SGHTA, CDR2 FQGNSA. The V gene lost 5 bases and the J gene lost 1 base, with 20 bases spanning the gap. The TCR originated in a human donor in good health (CMV status not recorded). Some clones in this sample may be carry-over from other donors' samples. The sequenced sample was PBMCs. The chain has TRBV7-2 and TRBJ2-5, with no clear D. CDR3: CASSPQVRPGAQETQYF. CDR3 in DNA: TGTGCCAGCAGCCCCCAAGTCAGGCCTGGCGCCCAAGAGACCCAGTACTTC.